Listed here are 2 T cell receptor beta chains from one sample, sequenced in a study of monozygotic twins with inflammatory bowel disease. TCRdb re-called the 5' RACE reads and shows each CDR3 protein once, DNA omitted. This repertoire includes approximately 400,000 distinct CDR3 sequences. Sequencing was performed on blood. The source of these receptors is a human donor with ulcerative colitis or Crohn's disease, or a healthy co-twin of an affected twin (not recorded which).

This rearrangement joins TRBV5-1 to TRBJ2-7. This CDR3 is 15 amino acids long. Germline values: CDR1 SGHRS, CDR2 YFSETQ. The CDR3 sequence is CASSRDTASLFEQYF.

The V and J genes are TRBV27 and TRBJ2-1; the D call of TRBD1 rests on TCRdb alone, since no DNA is present to check it. Germline lookup yields CDR1 MNHEY and CDR2 SMNVEV (reference sequence). This CDR3 contains 13 residues. Here the CDR3 reads CAAPGGGHNEQFF.